This TCR beta chain was observed in a study of T cell repertoires in cytomegalovirus infection. Overall study context: In the study, CMV epitopes included recently identified HLA-C-restricted and well-studied HLA-B-restricted ones. Public TCR beta signature analysis indicated the presence of both CMV infection and matching HLA type.

Findings and limits, study-wide: Summed frequency of public TCR beta families distinguished CMV carriers with the relevant HLA. Dominating the ex vivo response were HLA-C-restricted CMV-specific TCR beta clonotypes.

TCRdb re-called the reads with MiXCR, one entry per CDR3 protein. The sample gives about 920,000 distinct CDR3 sequences, under 40% of which show up once; 13% is in the top ten. In germline, CDR1 is MDHEN, CDR2 SYDVKM. V lost 6 bases and J lost 3; bases outside the gene matches: 6. The CDR3 is made up of 16 amino acids. This clonotype has just a few counts. As yet, its antigen is unknown. The sequence came from a human donor in good health (CMV status not recorded). Some clones in this sample may be carry-over from other donors' samples. This sample comprised cultured CD8+ T cells from PBMCs, obtained from culture after CMV antigen stimulation. This rearrangement joins TRBV28 to TRBJ2-1, with 12 bases that match TRBD2. The CDR3 region is CASSGLAGFVYNEQFF. In DNA form, the CDR3 reads TGTGCCAGCAGCGGACTAGCGGGGTTCGTCTACAATGAGCAGTTCTTC.